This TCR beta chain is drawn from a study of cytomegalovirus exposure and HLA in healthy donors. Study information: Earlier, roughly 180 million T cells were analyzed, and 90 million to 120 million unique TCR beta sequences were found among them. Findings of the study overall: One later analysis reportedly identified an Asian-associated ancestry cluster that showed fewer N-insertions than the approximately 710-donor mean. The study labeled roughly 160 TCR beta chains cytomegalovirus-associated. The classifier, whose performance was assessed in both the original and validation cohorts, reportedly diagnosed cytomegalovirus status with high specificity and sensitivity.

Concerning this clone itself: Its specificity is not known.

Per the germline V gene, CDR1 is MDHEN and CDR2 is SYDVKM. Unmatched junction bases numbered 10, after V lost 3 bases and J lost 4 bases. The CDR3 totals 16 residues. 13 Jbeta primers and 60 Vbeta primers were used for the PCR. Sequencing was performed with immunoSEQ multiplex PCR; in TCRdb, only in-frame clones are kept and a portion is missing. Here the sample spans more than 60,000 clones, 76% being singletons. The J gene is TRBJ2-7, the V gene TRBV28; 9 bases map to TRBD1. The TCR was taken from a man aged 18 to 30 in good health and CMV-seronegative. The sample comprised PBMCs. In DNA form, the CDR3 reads TGTGCCAGCAGTTTGGGCGGGGGACAGGGTGGATACGAGCAGTACTTC. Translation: CASSLGGGQGGYEQYF.